This T cell receptor (beta chain) appears in the sequencing data of a study of blood T cells in healthy people across ages. About the study: About one barcoded TCR beta cDNA was captured per two T cells. Whole-study results and caveats: Unsorted PBMCs prevented conclusive naive versus antigen-experienced comparison.

The V gene end was trimmed by 2 bases and the J gene end by 13 bases; junction bases not matched to a gene: 14. The CDR3 sequence is 16 residues long. The V gene's germline CDR1 is MNHNS and CDR2 SASEGT. As to this clonotype: Antigen: not known.

A second 7 to 11 cycle PCR used barcoded and J-beta primers. MiXCR, applied by TCRdb to the 5' RACE reads, yields one record per CDR3 protein. The table records approximately 810,000 distinct CDR3 sequences, around 28% of them present only once. Each sample had at least 6 million PBMCs isolated. The chain carries TRBV6-1 and TRBJ1-6, with 7 bases aligning to TRBD1. What was sequenced was blood. The TCR originated in a woman of 80 years or more in good health. CDR3 region: CASSEPTGTDTGPLHF. The DNA for the CDR3 is TGTGCCAGCAGTGAACCAACCGGGACAGACACAGGTCCCCTCCACTTT.